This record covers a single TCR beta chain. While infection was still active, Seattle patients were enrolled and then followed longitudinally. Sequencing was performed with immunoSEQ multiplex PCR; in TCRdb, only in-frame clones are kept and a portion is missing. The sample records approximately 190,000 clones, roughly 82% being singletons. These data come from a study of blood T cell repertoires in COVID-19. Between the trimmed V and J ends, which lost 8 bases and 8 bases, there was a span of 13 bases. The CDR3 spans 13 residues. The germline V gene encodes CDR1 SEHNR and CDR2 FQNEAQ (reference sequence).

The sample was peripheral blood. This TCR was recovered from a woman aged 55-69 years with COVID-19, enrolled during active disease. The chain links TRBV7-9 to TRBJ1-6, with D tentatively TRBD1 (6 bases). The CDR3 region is CASGGEADSPLHF. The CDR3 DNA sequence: TGTGCCAGCGGGGGCGAAGCCGATTCACCCCTCCACTTT. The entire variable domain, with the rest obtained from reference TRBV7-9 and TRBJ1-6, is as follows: DTGVSQNPRHKITKRGQNVTFRCDPISEHNRLYWYRQTLGQGPEFLTYFQNEAQLEKSRLLSDRFSAERPKGSFSTLEIQRTEQGDSAMYLCASGGEADSPLHFGNGTRLTVT.